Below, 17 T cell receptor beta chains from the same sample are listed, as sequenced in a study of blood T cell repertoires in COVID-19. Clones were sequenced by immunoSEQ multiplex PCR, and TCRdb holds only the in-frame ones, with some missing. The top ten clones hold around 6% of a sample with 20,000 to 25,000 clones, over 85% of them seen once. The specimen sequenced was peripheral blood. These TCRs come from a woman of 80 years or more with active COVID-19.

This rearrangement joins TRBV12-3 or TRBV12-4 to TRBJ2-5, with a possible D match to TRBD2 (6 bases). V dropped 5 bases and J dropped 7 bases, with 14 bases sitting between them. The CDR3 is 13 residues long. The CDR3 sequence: CASSTDTGGTQYF. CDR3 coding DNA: TGTGCCAGCAGTACAGATACCGGGGGGACCCAGTACTTC.

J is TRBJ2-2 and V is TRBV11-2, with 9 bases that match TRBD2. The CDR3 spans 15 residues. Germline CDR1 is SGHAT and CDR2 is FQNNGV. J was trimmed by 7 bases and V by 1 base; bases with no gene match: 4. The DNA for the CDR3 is TGTGCCAGCAGCTTAGCTCGACTAGCGGTCGGGGAGCTGTTTTTT. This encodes CASSLARLAVGELFF.

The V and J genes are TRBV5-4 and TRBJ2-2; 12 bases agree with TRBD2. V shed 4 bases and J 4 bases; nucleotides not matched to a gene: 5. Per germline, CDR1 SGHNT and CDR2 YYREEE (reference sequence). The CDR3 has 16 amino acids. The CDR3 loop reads CASSTPGLAGTGELFF. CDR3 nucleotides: TGTGCCAGCAGCACTCCGGGACTAGCGGGCACCGGGGAGCTGTTTTTT.

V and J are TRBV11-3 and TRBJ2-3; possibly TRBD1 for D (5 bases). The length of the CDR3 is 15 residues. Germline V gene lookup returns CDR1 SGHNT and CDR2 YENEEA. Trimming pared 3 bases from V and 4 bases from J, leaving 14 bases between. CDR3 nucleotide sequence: TGTGCCAGCAGCTTTGGGCAGGGAAGCGCAGATACGCAGTATTTT. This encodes CASSFGQGSADTQYF. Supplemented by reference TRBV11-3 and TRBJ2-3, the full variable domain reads EAGVVQSPRYKIIEKKQPVAFWCNPISGHNTLYWYLQNLGQGPELLIRYENEEAVDDSQLPKDRFSAERLKGVDSTLKIQPAELGDSAVYLCASSFGQGSADTQYFGPGTRLTVL.

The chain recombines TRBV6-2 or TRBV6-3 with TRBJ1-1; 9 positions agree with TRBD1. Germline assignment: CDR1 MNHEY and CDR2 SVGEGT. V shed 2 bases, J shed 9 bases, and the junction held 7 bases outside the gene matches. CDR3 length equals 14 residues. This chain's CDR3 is CASSYVDRGSQAFF. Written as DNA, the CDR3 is TGTGCCAGCAGTTACGTGGACAGGGGAAGTCAAGCTTTCTTT.

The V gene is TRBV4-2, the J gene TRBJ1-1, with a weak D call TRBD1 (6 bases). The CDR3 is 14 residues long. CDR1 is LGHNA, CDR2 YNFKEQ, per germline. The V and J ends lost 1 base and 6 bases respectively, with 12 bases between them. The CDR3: CASSQGRGMAEAFF. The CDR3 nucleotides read TGTGCCAGCAGCCAAGGTAGGGGGATGGCTGAAGCTTTCTTT.

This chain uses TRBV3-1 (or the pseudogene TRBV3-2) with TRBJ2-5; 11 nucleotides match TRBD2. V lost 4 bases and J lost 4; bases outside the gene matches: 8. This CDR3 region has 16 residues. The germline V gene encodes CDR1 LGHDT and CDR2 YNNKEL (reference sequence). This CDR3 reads CASSPSTSGERETQYF. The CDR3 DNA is TGTGCCAGCAGCCCTTCGACTAGCGGGGAGCGAGAGACCCAGTACTTC.

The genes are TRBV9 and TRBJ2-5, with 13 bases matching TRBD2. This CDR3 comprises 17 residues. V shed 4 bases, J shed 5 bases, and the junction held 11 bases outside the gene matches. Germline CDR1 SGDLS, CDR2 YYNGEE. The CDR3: CASSPRLAGGLVETQYF. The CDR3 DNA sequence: TGTGCCAGCAGCCCTCGACTAGCGGGGGGATTGGTTGAGACCCAGTACTTC.

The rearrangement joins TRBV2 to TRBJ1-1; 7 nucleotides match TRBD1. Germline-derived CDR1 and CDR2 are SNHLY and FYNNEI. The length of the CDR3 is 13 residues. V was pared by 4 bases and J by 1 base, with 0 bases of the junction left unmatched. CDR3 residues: CASSGDRNTEAFF. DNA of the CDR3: TGTGCCAGCAGTGGGGACAGGAACACTGAAGCTTTCTTT.

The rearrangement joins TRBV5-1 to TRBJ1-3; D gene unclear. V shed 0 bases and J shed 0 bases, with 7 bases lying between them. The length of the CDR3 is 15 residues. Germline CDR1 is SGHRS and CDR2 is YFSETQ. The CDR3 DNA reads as TGCGCCAGCAGCTTGGGAGGCCGCTCTGGAAACACCATATATTTT. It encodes CASSLGGRSGNTIYF. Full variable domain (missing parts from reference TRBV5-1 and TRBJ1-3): KAGVTQTPRYLIKTRGQQVTLSCSPISGHRSVSWYQQTPGQGLQFLFEYFSETQRNKGNFPGRFSGRQFSNSRSEMNVSTLELGDSALYLCASSLGGRSGNTIYFGEGSWLTVV.

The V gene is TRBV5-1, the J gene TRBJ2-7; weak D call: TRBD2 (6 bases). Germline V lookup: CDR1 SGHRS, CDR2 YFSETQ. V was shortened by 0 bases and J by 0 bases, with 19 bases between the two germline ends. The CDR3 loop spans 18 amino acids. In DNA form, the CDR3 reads TGCGCCAGCAGCTTGGCCGGGTACAAGGGACTTGGCTCCTACGAGCAGTACTTC. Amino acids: CASSLAGYKGLGSYEQYF.

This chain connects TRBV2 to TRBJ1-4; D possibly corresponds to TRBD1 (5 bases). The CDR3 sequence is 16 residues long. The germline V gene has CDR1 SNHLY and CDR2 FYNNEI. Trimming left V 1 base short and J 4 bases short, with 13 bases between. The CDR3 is CASSEGQGFFNEKLFF. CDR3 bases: TGTGCCAGCAGTGAAGGTCAGGGTTTTTTTAATGAAAAACTGTTTTTT.

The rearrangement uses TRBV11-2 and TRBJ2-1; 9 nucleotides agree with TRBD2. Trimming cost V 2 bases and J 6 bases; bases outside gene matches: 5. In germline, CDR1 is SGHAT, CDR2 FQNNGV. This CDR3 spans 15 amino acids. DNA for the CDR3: TGTGCCAGCAGCTTATCTAGCGGGGACTTCAATGAGCAGTTCTTC. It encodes CASSLSSGDFNEQFF.

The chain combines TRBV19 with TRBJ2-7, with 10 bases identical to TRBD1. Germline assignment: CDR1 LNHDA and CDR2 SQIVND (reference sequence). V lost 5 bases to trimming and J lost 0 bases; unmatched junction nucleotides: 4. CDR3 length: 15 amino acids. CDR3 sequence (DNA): TGTGCCAGTAGTCCCGACAGGGGGCGCTCCTACGAGCAGTACTTC. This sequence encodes CASSPDRGRSYEQYF.

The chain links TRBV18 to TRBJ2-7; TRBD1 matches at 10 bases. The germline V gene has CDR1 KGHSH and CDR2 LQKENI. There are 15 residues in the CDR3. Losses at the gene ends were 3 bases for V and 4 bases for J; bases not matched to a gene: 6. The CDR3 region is CASSPSGTGVYEQYF. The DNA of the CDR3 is TGTGCCAGCTCACCTAGCGGGACAGGGGTGTACGAGCAGTACTTC.

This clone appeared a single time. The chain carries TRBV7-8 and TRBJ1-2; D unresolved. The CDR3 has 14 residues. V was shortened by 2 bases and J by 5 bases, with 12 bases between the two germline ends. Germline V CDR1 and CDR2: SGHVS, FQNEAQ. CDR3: CASSLTAAPYGYTF. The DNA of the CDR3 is TGTGCCAGCAGCTTAACTGCGGCACCTTATGGCTACACCTTC.

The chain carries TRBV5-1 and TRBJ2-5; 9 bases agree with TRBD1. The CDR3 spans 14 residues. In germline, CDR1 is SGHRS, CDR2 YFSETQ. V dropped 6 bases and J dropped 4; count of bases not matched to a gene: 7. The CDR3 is CASTLRGQGETQYF. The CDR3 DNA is TGCGCCAGCACCCTGCGGGGACAGGGAGAGACCCAGTACTTC.